Listed below are T cell receptor beta chains from one sample, sequenced in a study of blood T cell repertoires in COVID-19. TCRdb's table, derived via immunoSEQ multiplex PCR, lists solely in-frame clones and lacks some. The table lists some 70,000 clones, 87% of them singletons. The sequenced sample consisted of peripheral blood. All receptors derive from a man aged 50 to 59 with active COVID-19. Both conserved end residues are part of each CDR3. The D gene is left open where the match is weak. Expanded clones get a size class; other rows say once, few or many, or leave the size out.

abundance: .
v_gene: TRBV4-2
d_gene: .
j_gene: TRBJ1-2
CDR3aa: CASSQNYRSQDYGYTF
CDR3nt: TGTGCCAGCAGCCAAAACTACAGGTCCCAGGACTATGGCTACACCTTC

abundance: .
v_gene: TRBV27
d_gene: TRBD1
j_gene: TRBJ2-1
CDR3aa: CASGSGTGGGEQFF
CDR3nt: TGTGCCAGCGGGTCCGGGACAGGGGGCGGTGAGCAGTTCTTC

abundance: .
v_gene: TRBV2
d_gene: .
j_gene: TRBJ2-7
CDR3aa: CASSVGEQYF
CDR3nt: TGTGCCAGCAGTGTCGGGGAGCAGTACTTC

abundance: .
v_gene: TRBV24-1
d_gene: .
j_gene: TRBJ1-2
CDR3aa: CATSESGQGSSGYGYTF
CDR3nt: TGTGCCACCAGTGAATCCGGTCAGGGGAGTTCGGGCTATGGCTACACCTTC

abundance: few
v_gene: TRBV5-4
d_gene: TRBD1
j_gene: TRBJ2-7
CDR3aa: CASSSDRAEQYF
CDR3nt: TGTGCCAGCAGCTCCGACAGGGCCGAGCAGTACTTC

abundance: .
v_gene: TRBV28
d_gene: .
j_gene: TRBJ1-4
CDR3aa: CASTQVGAENEKLFF
CDR3nt: TGTGCCAGCACCCAAGTAGGGGCAGAGAATGAAAAACTGTTTTTT

abundance: once
v_gene: TRBV5-1
d_gene: .
j_gene: TRBJ1-1
CDR3aa: CASSFTGFTEAFF
CDR3nt: TGCGCCAGCAGCTTCACGGGGTTCACTGAAGCTTTCTTT

abundance: .
v_gene: TRBV6-2/TRBV6-3
d_gene: .
j_gene: TRBJ1-2
CDR3aa: CASSPSRQVPGYTF
CDR3nt: TGTGCCAGCAGCCCCAGCCGACAGGTCCCTGGCTACACCTTC

abundance: .
v_gene: TRBV5-1
d_gene: TRBD1
j_gene: TRBJ2-7
CDR3aa: CASSLDGTASSKQYF
CDR3nt: TGCGCCAGCAGCTTGGATGGGACAGCTTCTTCGAAGCAGTACTTC

abundance: .
v_gene: TRBV4-1
d_gene: TRBD2
j_gene: TRBJ2-7
CDR3aa: CASSQDRKLGLAFDEQYF
CDR3nt: TGCGCCAGCAGCCAAGATAGGAAGTTGGGACTAGCTTTCGACGAGCAGTACTTC

abundance: .
v_gene: TRBV7-9
d_gene: .
j_gene: TRBJ2-1
CDR3aa: CASSLVVRNEQFF
CDR3nt: TGTGCCAGCAGCTTAGTTGTTCGCAATGAGCAGTTCTTC

abundance: .
v_gene: TRBV14
d_gene: TRBD1
j_gene: TRBJ2-1
CDR3aa: CASSKSGTGGSNEQFF
CDR3nt: TGTGCCAGCAGCAAATCCGGGACAGGGGGGAGCAATGAGCAGTTCTTC

abundance: .
v_gene: TRBV7-9
d_gene: .
j_gene: TRBJ1-1
CDR3aa: CASSLLGGQTEAFF
CDR3nt: TGTGCCAGCAGCTTATTAGGGGGACAAACTGAAGCTTTCTTT

abundance: few
v_gene: TRBV6-1
d_gene: TRBD1
j_gene: TRBJ2-3
CDR3aa: CASSGPGQGGPDTQYF
CDR3nt: TGTGCCAGCAGTGGACCGGGACAGGGGGGTCCAGATACGCAGTATTTT

abundance: .
v_gene: TRBV30
d_gene: TRBD1
j_gene: TRBJ1-5
CDR3aa: CAWSPDRGEFNQPQHF
CDR3nt: TGTGCCTGGAGTCCGGACAGGGGTGAATTCAATCAGCCCCAGCATTTT

abundance: .
v_gene: TRBV5-1
d_gene: TRBD1
j_gene: TRBJ1-1
CDR3aa: CASSLAGGMNTEAFF
CDR3nt: TGCGCCAGCAGCTTGGCAGGGGGGATGAACACTGAAGCTTTCTTT

abundance: .
v_gene: TRBV4-3
d_gene: TRBD1
j_gene: TRBJ2-5
CDR3aa: CASSRGQGQETQYF
CDR3nt: TGCGCCAGCAGCCGAGGACAGGGCCAAGAGACCCAGTACTTC

abundance: once
v_gene: TRBV6-5
d_gene: .
j_gene: TRBJ1-5
CDR3aa: CASKPIGANQPQHF
CDR3nt: TGTGCCAGCAAACCTATAGGGGCCAATCAGCCCCAGCATTTT

abundance: .
v_gene: TRBV30
d_gene: TRBD1
j_gene: TRBJ2-3
CDR3aa: CAWSRDRLGADGTDTQYF
CDR3nt: TGTGCCTGGTCCCGGGACAGACTGGGGGCGGATGGCACAGATACGCAGTATTTT

abundance: .
v_gene: TRBV27
d_gene: TRBD1
j_gene: TRBJ2-7
CDR3aa: CASSYDREDEQYF
CDR3nt: TGTGCCAGCAGCTACGACAGGGAAGACGAGCAGTACTTC

abundance: .
v_gene: TRBV27
d_gene: TRBD2
j_gene: TRBJ2-1
CDR3aa: CASSLERGGVNEQFF
CDR3nt: TGTGCCAGCAGTTTAGAGCGGGGTGGGGTAAATGAGCAGTTCTTC

abundance: .
v_gene: TRBV28
d_gene: .
j_gene: TRBJ2-7
CDR3aa: CASSELSHSYEQYF
CDR3nt: TGTGCCAGCAGTGAACTGTCCCACTCCTACGAGCAGTACTTC

abundance: .
v_gene: TRBV4-3
d_gene: TRBD2
j_gene: TRBJ2-7
CDR3aa: CASSHREGTGYEQYF
CDR3nt: TGCGCCAGCAGCCACAGGGAGGGCACAGGCTACGAGCAGTACTTC

abundance: .
v_gene: TRBV10-3
d_gene: .
j_gene: TRBJ2-3
CDR3aa: CAISESGVGTDTQYF
CDR3nt: TGTGCCATCAGTGAGTCAGGGGTAGGCACAGATACGCAGTATTTT

abundance: few
v_gene: TRBV10-3
d_gene: .
j_gene: TRBJ2-5
CDR3aa: CAISGGETQYF
CDR3nt: TGTGCCATCAGTGGGGGCGAGACCCAGTACTTC

abundance: .
v_gene: TRBV29-1
d_gene: .
j_gene: TRBJ1-5
CDR3aa: CSVERRGGNQPQHF
CDR3nt: TGCAGCGTTGAGCGGCGTGGGGGGAATCAGCCCCAGCATTTT

abundance: few
v_gene: TRBV28
d_gene: TRBD1
j_gene: TRBJ2-7
CDR3aa: CASSPARTGSEYEQYF
CDR3nt: TGTGCCAGCAGTCCCGCCCGGACAGGGTCAGAATACGAGCAGTACTTC

abundance: .
v_gene: TRBV14
d_gene: TRBD1
j_gene: TRBJ1-2
CDR3aa: CASSQNTGTGALIATYGYTF
CDR3nt: TGTGCCAGCAGCCAGAATACCGGGACAGGGGCCCTTATCGCCACATATGGCTACACCTTC

abundance: .
v_gene: TRBV6-6
d_gene: .
j_gene: TRBJ2-7
CDR3aa: CASSSAYEQYF
CDR3nt: TGTGCCAGCAGCTCCGCGTACGAGCAGTACTTC